What follows is one T cell receptor beta chain and its context. The antigen remains undetermined. The data stem from a study of shared clonotypes between healthy human individuals. Study results and limitations: The diversity represented, both genetic and in exposure history, was limited by few donors.

Repertoires were generated with immunoSEQ multiplex PCR, while TCRdb's copy carries only in-frame clones and drops some. The sample includes about 2.2 million clones, about 92% of them seen just once. CDR1 is MNHNS and CDR2 is SASEGT in the germline V gene. V was pared by 3 bases and J by 5 bases, with 18 bases between. This CDR3 spans 16 amino acids. Naive CD8 cells comprised CD45RO-negative, CCR7-positively selected cells, excluding terminally differentiated effector memory CD45RA+ cells. Every donor, a Caucasian adult, lived in Nashville, Tennessee. The receptor was derived from a man aged 18 to 35 in good health. Some clones in this sample may be carry-over from other donors' samples. The chain employs TRBV6-1 and TRBJ2-3; D gene ambiguous. The sequenced sample was naive CD8+ T cells from PBMCs. This CDR3 is CASSDIAGPIGDTQYF. The CDR3 DNA follows: TGTGCCAGCAGTGATATAGCCGGCCCTATTGGAGATACGCAGTATTTT.